This entry concerns a single TCR beta chain. The CDR3 loop spans 16 amino acids. Germline V gene sequence: CDR1 LNHNV, CDR2 YYDKDF (reference sequence). Trimming shortened V by 3 bases and J by 0 bases, and 14 bases separated the two germline ends. This entry is derived from a study of PD-L1 blockade in urothelial cancer. Study background: Male sex and bladder-origin urothelial cancer were recorded for about 85% of the roughly 30 patients.

Specified time point: peripheral blood 6 weeks after treatment start. Sequencing used immunoSEQ multiplex PCR; TCRdb keeps in-frame clones, though not all of them. The sample lists roughly 76,000 clones; under 95% were seen once. V usage is TRBV15 and J usage is TRBJ1-1; D is possibly TRBD1 (5 bases). This clonotype originated in a woman over 75 with urothelial cancer. This material consisted of PBMCs, taken around atezolizumab (anti-PD-L1) treatment. The CDR3 region is CATSREGFNMNTEAFF. In nucleotides, the CDR3 is TGTGCCACCAGCAGGGAGGGGTTTAACATGAACACTGAAGCTTTCTTT.